A single sample gave rise to the 23 T cell receptor beta chains below, sequenced in a study of early T cells in non-severe SARS-CoV-2 infection (dated by TCRdb to the early 2020s). Preparation of the library involved 5' RACE. The sequencer listed for this sample is NextSeq 500. TCRdb reran the public reads through fastp at Q25 and MiXCR, keeping productive beta chains. Each record represents a unique CDR3 protein, reported with the most common genes and DNA among its rows. The sample table lists fewer than 100,000 distinct CDR3 sequences, about 17% of them with a count of one. The ten top clones hold 2.5% to 3% of the sample. Sequences were obtained from whole blood. All receptors come from an adult who was a healthcare worker with PCR-confirmed SARS-CoV-2 infection or an uninfected control (not recorded which).

This clonotype was recorded a few times. This rearrangement joins TRBV6-5 to TRBJ1-1, with D tentatively TRBD1 (5 bases). With 6 bases removed from V and 2 bases from J, the gap between germline ends came to 13 bases. The CDR3 covers 14 residues. Germline loops: CDR1 MNHEY, CDR2 SVGAGI. In DNA form, the CDR3 reads TGTGCCAGCAGCCGCGGGGGTACAAACACTGAAGCTTTCTTT. Translated: CASSRGGTNTEAFF.

This clonotype was observed a few times. The chain links TRBV5-1 to TRBJ1-1, with TRBD1 as a possible D gene (5 bases). Germline V CDR1 and CDR2: SGHRS, YFSETQ. V shed 1 base and J shed 4 bases, with 11 bases lying between them. CDR3 size: 14 residues. In DNA, the CDR3 is TGCGCCAGCAGCTTGATGGGACCGCGCACTGAAGCTTTCTTT. Protein: CASSLMGPRTEAFF.

This clonotype has just a few counts. The J gene is TRBJ1-2, the V gene TRBV29-1; 9 positions agree with TRBD1. The CDR3 is made up of 13 amino acids. Germline CDR1 is SQVTM and CDR2 is ANQGSEA. V shed 3 bases, J shed 5 bases, and the junction held 4 bases outside the gene matches. CDR3 in DNA: TGCAGCGTTGAGATCGACAGGGGGTATGGCTACACCTTC. Its translation: CSVEIDRGYGYTF.

This clonotype has just a few counts. This chain connects TRBV7-2 to TRBJ1-1; D not resolved. V lost 1 base to trimming and J lost 0 bases, with 12 bases between them. The CDR3 loop spans 16 amino acids. The germline gives CDR1 SGHTA, CDR2 FQGNSA. The CDR3 protein is CASSLEVRLLNTEAFF. DNA for the CDR3: TGTGCCAGCAGCTTAGAAGTGAGGCTTTTGAACACTGAAGCTTTCTTT.

Concerning this clonotype itself: One end of the junction is discordant with germline, which a read error may explain. The V gene is TRBV5-6, the J gene TRBJ2-7; the D gene is possibly TRBD1 (6 bases). CDR3 length: 11 residues. CDR1 and CDR2 from the germline V gene are SGHDT and YYEEEE. CDR3 in DNA: TGTGCCAGCAGCTGGGGGCCGCTACTCAACTTC. It specifies CASSWGPLLNF.

This clonotype was seen more than once but under ten times. V usage is TRBV12-3 or TRBV12-4 and J usage is TRBJ2-7; TRBD2 aligns across 9 bases. The CDR3 is made up of 14 amino acids. V gave up 5 bases and J gave up 6 bases; unmatched junction bases: 8. The CDR3 DNA sequence: TGTGCCAGCAGTCCTAGCGGGACCCTGGGCGAGCAGTACTTC. This translates into CASSPSGTLGEQYF.

The genes are TRBV5-1 and TRBJ1-1; 7 bases fit TRBD1. Germline V gene lookup returns CDR1 SGHRS and CDR2 YFSETQ. J was trimmed by 1 base and V by 4 bases; bases with no gene match: 10. The CDR3 totals 16 residues. Here the CDR3 DNA reads TGCGCCAGCAGCCCGCCGACAGGGCTTTCGAACACTGAAGCTTTCTTT. Protein: CASSPPTGLSNTEAFF.

This chain joins TRBV18 and TRBJ2-7; tentatively, D is TRBD2 (5 bases). V gave up 6 bases and J gave up 2 bases, with 14 bases separating them. This CDR3 has 14 residues. The V gene's germline CDR1 is KGHSH and CDR2 LQKENI. The CDR3 loop reads CASSPGSSTYEQYF. The CDR3 DNA follows: TGTGCCAGCTCGCCGGGATCGTCCACCTACGAGCAGTACTTC. The full variable domain, completed using reference TRBV18 and TRBJ2-7, is NAGVMQNPRHLVRRRGQEARLRCSPMKGHSHVYWYRQLPEEGLKFMVYLQKENIIDESGMPKERFSAEFPKEGPSILRIQQVVRGDSAAYFCASSPGSSTYEQYFGPGTRLTVT.

This clonotype was detected many times. V usage is TRBV25-1 and J usage is TRBJ2-1; D possibly corresponds to TRBD2 (5 bases). Trimming shortened V by 7 bases and J by 3 bases, and 7 bases separated the two germline ends. CDR1 is MGHDK and CDR2 is SYGVNS in the germline V gene. The CDR3 is 12 residues long. The CDR3 nucleotides read TGTGCCAGCACTCGGGACTACAATGAGCAGTTCTTC. Its protein product is CASTRDYNEQFF.

The chain joins TRBV3-1 to TRBJ1-2; no clear D. CDR3 size: 16 residues. V was shortened by 3 bases and J by 0 bases, with 14 bases between the two germline ends. Germline lookup yields CDR1 LGHDT and CDR2 YNNKEL (reference sequence). This CDR3 is CASSQTDTTTNYGYTF. For the CDR3, the DNA is TGTGCCAGCAGCCAGACCGATACCACTACTAACTATGGCTACACCTTC.

This clonotype was seen a handful of times. The V call is TRBV2, the J call TRBJ2-2, with TRBD2 matching 12 bases. After removal of 9 bases from V and 7 bases from J, the junction contained 6 bases not matched to a gene. The CDR3 contains 14 residues. The V gene's germline CDR1 is SNHLY and CDR2 FYNNEI. CDR3 in DNA: TGTGCCAGTTCGACTAGCGGGAGTATCGGGGAGCTGTTTTTT. Its translation is CASSTSGSIGELFF. The whole variable domain, remainder taken from reference TRBV2 and TRBJ2-2, is EPEVTQTPSHQVTQMGQEVILRCVPISNHLYFYWYRQILGQKVEFLVSFYNNEISEKSEIFDDQFSVERPDGSNFTLKIRSTKLEDSAMYFCASSTSGSIGELFFGEGSRLTVL.

This clonotype appeared a few times. This chain uses TRBV11-3 with TRBJ2-3; TRBD1 aligns across 7 bases. V shed 4 bases and J 4 bases; nucleotides not matched to a gene: 8. From germline, CDR1 is SGHNT and CDR2 YENEEA. CDR3 length: 15 residues. The CDR3 loop is CASSSRQGSSDTQYF. The CDR3 DNA is TGTGCCAGCAGCTCCCGACAGGGTTCATCAGATACGCAGTATTTT.

About this clonotype: A junction end diverges from the germline sequence, so it may reflect a read error. The chain couples TRBV5-1 to TRBJ2-3; 7 bases are shared with TRBD1. CDR1 is SGHRS, CDR2 YFSETQ, per germline. CDR3 length equals 14 residues. CDR3 sequence (DNA): TGCACCAGCAGCTTGGGACAGAACACAGATACGCAGTATTTT. Amino acids: CTSSLGQNTDTQYF.

This clonotype was observed a handful of times. CDR3 region: CASSMRADTQYF. The CDR3, as DNA: TGTGCCAGCTCTATGAGGGCAGATACGCAGTATTTT. The chain carries TRBV18 and TRBJ2-3, with D possibly matching TRBD2 (5 bases). The CDR3 is made up of 12 amino acids. CDR1 is KGHSH and CDR2 is LQKENI in the germline V gene. The ends were cut back, 6 bases at V and 4 bases at J, with 8 bases in the middle.

This rearrangement joins TRBV7-3 to TRBJ2-2; no clear D gene. CDR1 and CDR2 from the germline V gene are SGHTA and FQGTGA. The CDR3 runs to 16 residues. Trimming removed 5 bases from V and 0 bases from J, with 13 bases in between. The CDR3 DNA is TGTGCCAGCAGCCCGAAAAGACTGGCGAACACCGGGGAGCTGTTTTTT. Residues: CASSPKRLANTGELFF.

The rearrangement uses TRBV20-1 and TRBJ2-7, with 10 bases lining up with TRBD2. The CDR3 extends over 15 amino acids. The V gene end was trimmed by 3 bases and the J gene end by 3 bases; junction bases not matched to a gene: 8. The germline V gene has CDR1 DFQATT and CDR2 SNEGSKA (reference sequence). CDR3 nucleotide sequence: TGCAGTGCTAGCCTCAGCGGGGGGGCGTTCTACGAGCAGTACTTC. Protein sequence: CSASLSGGAFYEQYF.

V and J are TRBV3-1 and TRBJ1-1; 7 bases fit TRBD1. With 4 bases clipped from V and 0 bases from J, the junction kept 14 bases outside the gene matches. Germline V gene data show CDR1 as LGHDT and CDR2 as YNNKEL (reference sequence). This CDR3 is 18 amino acids long. The CDR3 region is CASSLGQVWATMNTEAFF. CDR3 bases: TGTGCCAGCAGCCTTGGACAGGTCTGGGCAACAATGAACACTGAAGCTTTCTTT.

V is TRBV19 and J is TRBJ2-5, with TRBD2 identical over 9 bases. The V gene end was trimmed by 5 bases and the J gene end by 6 bases; junction bases not matched to a gene: 13. The CDR3 length is 16 residues. Germline CDR1 LNHDA, CDR2 SQIVND (reference sequence). The CDR3 spells CASSPLLAGHSKTQYF. CDR3 coding DNA: TGTGCCAGTAGTCCCCTTCTAGCGGGACACTCGAAGACCCAGTACTTC.

There are a few counts of this clonotype. The chain couples TRBV6-5 to TRBJ2-7; D is ambiguous. V was shortened by 6 bases and J by 2 bases, with 17 bases between the two germline ends. Per germline, CDR1 MNHEY and CDR2 SVGAGI. This CDR3 contains 15 residues. The CDR3 loop is CASSPAVASAYEQYF. For the CDR3, the DNA is TGTGCCAGCAGCCCCGCGGTAGCATCGGCCTACGAGCAGTACTTC.

This clonotype was observed a handful of times. The V call is TRBV28, the J call TRBJ2-7; D remains ambiguous. CDR1 MDHEN and CDR2 SYDVKM come from the germline V gene. The V gene lost 3 bases and the J gene lost 1 base, with 10 bases spanning the gap. The CDR3 is made up of 14 amino acids. The CDR3 protein is CASSLGRPSYEQYF. In DNA form, the CDR3 reads TGTGCCAGCAGTTTGGGTAGGCCGTCCTACGAGCAGTACTTC.

For this clonotype: This may stem from a read error, because a much larger clone lies one nucleotide away. The chain uses TRBV29-1 and TRBJ2-2, with D perhaps TRBD1 (5 bases). This CDR3 contains 14 residues. Germline assignment: CDR1 SQVTM and CDR2 ANQGSEA. Trimming cost V 4 bases and J 0 bases, with 9 bases left between them. The CDR3 reads CSVALTANTGELFF. The CDR3 nucleotides are TGCAGCGTTGCCCTGACAGCGAACACCGGGGAGCTGTTTTTT.

There are a few counts of this clonotype. This rearrangement joins TRBV11-2 to TRBJ1-4, with 9 bases aligning to TRBD1. There are 14 residues in the CDR3. V lost 2 bases and J lost 12; bases outside the gene matches: 7. Germline V lookup: CDR1 SGHAT, CDR2 FQNNGV. The CDR3 protein is CASSLRGQGRELFF. CDR3 bases: TGTGCCAGCAGCTTAAGGGGACAGGGCAGAGAACTGTTTTTT.

This clonotype was detected only a few times. This sequence joins TRBV6-5 and TRBJ2-7, with a possible D match to TRBD2 (5 bases). The V and J ends lost 0 bases and 4 bases respectively, with 13 bases between them. Germline V gene lookup returns CDR1 MNHEY and CDR2 SVGAGI. The CDR3 extends over 15 amino acids. The CDR3 here is CASSYSERPYYEQYF. The CDR3 nucleotides read TGTGCCAGCAGTTACTCGGAGCGGCCGTATTACGAGCAGTACTTC.